This T cell receptor beta chain stems from a study of early T cells in non-severe SARS-CoV-2 infection. Turning to the study itself: The authors sequenced bulk RNA from unsorted whole blood, leaving chains unpaired. General study results and limits: A preference for anti-spike CD8 responses marked VDJdb matching, which missed private and CD4 specificities.

As to this clonotype: The antigen is unknown.

This CDR3 contains 15 residues. Deletions cut 6 bases from V and 0 bases from J, with 15 bases between. Germline V gene data show CDR1 as MNHEY and CDR2 as SMNVEV (reference sequence). Separate cDNA molecules each had unique molecular identifiers attached to them. TCRdb recomputed calls from the 5' RACE reads with MiXCR, one row per CDR3 protein. In the table there are fewer than 85,000 distinct CDR3 sequences, roughly a sixth of which are singletons. The chain has TRBV27 and TRBJ2-7; D perhaps matches TRBD2 (5 bases). The sample taken for sequencing was whole blood. This TCR came from an adult who was a healthcare worker with PCR-confirmed SARS-CoV-2 infection or an uninfected control (not recorded which). The CDR3 DNA is TGTGCCAGCAGCTGGGCTGGAGGCGCCTCCTACGAGCAGTACTTC. Translating gives CASSWAGGASYEQYF.